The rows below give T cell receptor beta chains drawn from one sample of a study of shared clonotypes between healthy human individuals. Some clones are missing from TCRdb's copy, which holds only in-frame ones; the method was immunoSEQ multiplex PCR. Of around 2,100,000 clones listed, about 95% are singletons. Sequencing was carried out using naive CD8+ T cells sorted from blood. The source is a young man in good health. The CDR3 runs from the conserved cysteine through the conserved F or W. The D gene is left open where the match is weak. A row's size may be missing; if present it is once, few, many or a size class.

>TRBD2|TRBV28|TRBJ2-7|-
TGTGCCAGCAGCCCGGCCGGGGGGGCCGAGCAGTACTTC
CASSPAGGAEQYF
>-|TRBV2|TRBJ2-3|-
TGTGCCAGCCGAGGAGATACGCAGTATTTT
CASRGDTQYF
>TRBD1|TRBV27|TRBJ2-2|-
TGTGCCAGCAGTGATCTGCTCCACAGGGGGCCCACCGGGGAGCTGTTTTTT
CASSDLLHRGPTGELFF
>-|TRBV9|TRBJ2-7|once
TGTGCCAGCAGCGAGGGGGGGACAGCAGCCTACGAGCAGTACTTC
CASSEGGTAAYEQYF
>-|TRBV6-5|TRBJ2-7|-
TGTGCCAGCAGTTATGCAGAGTCCTACGAGCAGTACTTC
CASSYAESYEQYF
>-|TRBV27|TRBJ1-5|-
TGTGCCAGCAGTAACGGGGCGAGTGGCAATCAGCCCCAGCATTTT
CASSNGASGNQPQHF
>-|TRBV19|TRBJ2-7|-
TGTGCCAGTACCCCGGTTTGGGGAGCACACAACGAGCAGTACTTC
CASTPVWGAHNEQYF
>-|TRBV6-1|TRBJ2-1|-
TGTGCCAGCAGTCGGGACTCCTCCTCCTACAATGAGCAGTTCTTC
CASSRDSSSYNEQFF
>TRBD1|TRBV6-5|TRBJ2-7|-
TGTGCCAGCAGTCTCGGGACAGGGAGCTACGAGCAGTACTTC
CASSLGTGSYEQYF
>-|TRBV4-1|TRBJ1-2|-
TGCGCCAGCAGCCAAGGGACAGCGTATACTAACTATGGCTACACCTTC
CASSQGTAYTNYGYTF
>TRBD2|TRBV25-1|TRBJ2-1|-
TGTGCCAGCAGTGTCTCCCCATCTAGCGGGGGCTACTACAATGAGCAGTTCTTC
CASSVSPSSGGYYNEQFF
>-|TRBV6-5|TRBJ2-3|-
TGTGCCAGCAGTTCCTATACGGATACGCAGTATTTT
CASSSYTDTQYF
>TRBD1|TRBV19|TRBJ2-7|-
TGTGCCAGTAAGGGAGACAGGGACGAGCAGTACTTC
CASKGDRDEQYF
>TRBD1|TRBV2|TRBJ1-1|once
TGTGCCAGCAGTGAAATGGGGCAGGGGGCGATTACTGAAGCTTTCTTT
CASSEMGQGAITEAFF
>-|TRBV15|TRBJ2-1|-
TGTGCCACCAGCAGTGTTGGGACCTACAATGAGCAGTTCTTC
CATSSVGTYNEQFF
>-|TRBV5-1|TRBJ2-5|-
TGCGCCAGTATGGGGGGGGCCCCAGAGACCCAGTACTTC
CASMGGAPETQYF
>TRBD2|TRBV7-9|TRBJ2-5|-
TGTGCCAGCAGCTTACCGAGGACTAGCGGGAGCGCCGTCCAAGAGACCCAGTACTTC
CASSLPRTSGSAVQETQYF
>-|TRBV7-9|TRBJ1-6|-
TGTGCCAGCAGCTTATCTAGGATGGAACAGATTAATTCACCCCTCCACTTT
CASSLSRMEQINSPLHF
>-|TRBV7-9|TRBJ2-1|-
TGTGCCAGCAGCCTATACGACGGGGGAGTTGAGCAGTTCTTC
CASSLYDGGVEQFF
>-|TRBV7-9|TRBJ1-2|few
TGTGCCAGCAGCTTCATAGAGGCGGCAGCCTACTATGGCTACACCTTC
CASSFIEAAAYYGYTF
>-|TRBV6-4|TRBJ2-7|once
TGTGCCAGCCTCATACCCCGACATACGAAGCGCGAGCAGTACTTC
CASLIPRHTKREQYF
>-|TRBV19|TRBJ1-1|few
TGTGCCAGTAGCCCCAGGGGCAAAAACACTGAAGCTTTCTTT
CASSPRGKNTEAFF
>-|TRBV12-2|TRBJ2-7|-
TGTGCAAGTCGCTTAGCTAGGCCTAGCGGGAGGTGGTCCTACGAGCAGTACTTC
CASRLARPSGRWSYEQYF
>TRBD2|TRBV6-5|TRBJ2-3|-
TGTGCCAGCAGTTACGGCGGGGGTGCTACAGATACGCAGTATTTT
CASSYGGGATDTQYF
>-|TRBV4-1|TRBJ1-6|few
TGCGCCAGCAGCCAAGCGAGACAGTATAATTCACCCCTCCACTTT
CASSQARQYNSPLHF
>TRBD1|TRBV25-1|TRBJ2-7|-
TGTGCCAGCACTTCGACAGGGTTCGCCTACGAGCAGTACTTC
CASTSTGFAYEQYF
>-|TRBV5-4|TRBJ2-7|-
TGTGCCAGCAGCCCCGGAACCTACGAGCAGTACTTC
CASSPGTYEQYF
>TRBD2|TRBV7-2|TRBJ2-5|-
TGTGCCAGCAGCCTAGCGGGGGGTCTCCAAGAGACCCAGTACTTC
CASSLAGGLQETQYF
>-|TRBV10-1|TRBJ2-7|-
TGCGCCAGCAGTGACCCTCGGGATGACCCCTACGAGCAGTACTTC
CASSDPRDDPYEQYF
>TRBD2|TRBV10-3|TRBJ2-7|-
TGTGCCATCAGTGAACCTACTAGCGGGGGGACCTACGAGCAGTACTTC
CAISEPTSGGTYEQYF
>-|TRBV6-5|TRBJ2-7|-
TGTGCCAGCGCGACAGCATACGAGCAGTACTTC
CASATAYEQYF
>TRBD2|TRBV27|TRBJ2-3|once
TGTGCCAGCCGTAGCGGGGGGGGCACAGATACGCAGTATTTT
CASRSGGGTDTQYF
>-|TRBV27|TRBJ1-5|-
TGTGCCAGCAGCCCAACCCAGGGATATCAGCCCCAGCATTTT
CASSPTQGYQPQHF
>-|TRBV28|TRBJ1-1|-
TGTGCCAGCAGCCCCCCAGACCCGAACACTGAAGCTTTCTTT
CASSPPDPNTEAFF
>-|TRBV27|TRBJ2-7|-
TGTGCCAGCAGTTTAGCCGGCAGTCCCAACGAGCAGTACTTC
CASSLAGSPNEQYF
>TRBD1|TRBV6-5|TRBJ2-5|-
TGTGCCAGCAGTTACTCGGGACAGGGCGGTGAGACCCAGTACTTC
CASSYSGQGGETQYF
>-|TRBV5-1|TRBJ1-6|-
TGCGCCAGCAGCTTTGACGGGCAGGGACATTCACCCCTCCACTTT
CASSFDGQGHSPLHF
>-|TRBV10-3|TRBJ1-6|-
TGTGCCATCAGTGACGGGAATTCACCCCTCCACTTT
CAISDGNSPLHF
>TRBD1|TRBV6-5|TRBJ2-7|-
TGTGCCAGCAGTTATGACAGGGCCCCCTACGAGCAGTACTTC
CASSYDRAPYEQYF
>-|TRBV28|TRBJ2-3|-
TGTGCCAGCGGTCCTTCTAGCACAGATACGCAGTATTTT
CASGPSSTDTQYF
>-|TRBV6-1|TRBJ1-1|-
TGTGCCAGCAGGGTCGCACAACACACTGAAGCTTTCTTT
CASRVAQHTEAFF
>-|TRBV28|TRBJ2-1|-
TGTGCCAGCAGCCCAGACAGAGAATCCTACAATGAGCAGTTCTTC
CASSPDRESYNEQFF
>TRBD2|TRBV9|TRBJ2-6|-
TGTGCCAGCAGCGTAGCCGGGGGGTCCTCTGGGGCCAACGTCCTGACTTTC
CASSVAGGSSGANVLTF
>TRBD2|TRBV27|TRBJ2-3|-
TGTGCCAGCAGTCCGTATAGCGGGGGGGCATTTGGGACGCAGTATTTT
CASSPYSGGAFGTQYF
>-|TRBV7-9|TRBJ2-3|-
TGTGCCAGCAGCAGACTCCTCACAGATACGCAGTATTTT
CASSRLLTDTQYF
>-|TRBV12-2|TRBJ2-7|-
TGTGCAAGTCGCTTTCGTAGGGCGGGCTCCTACGAGCAGTACTTC
CASRFRRAGSYEQYF
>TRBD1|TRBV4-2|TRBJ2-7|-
TGTGCCAGCAGCCAAGATGGGGAGGGACAGGGCCCTATCTCCTACGAGCAGTACTTC
CASSQDGEGQGPISYEQYF
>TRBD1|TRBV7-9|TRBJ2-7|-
TGTGCCAGCAGCCCAGAGACCGGGACAGTGGCCTACGAGCAGTACTTC
CASSPETGTVAYEQYF
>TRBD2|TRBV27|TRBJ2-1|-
TGTGCCAGTAGGGGAGGGCCGAGTAATGAGCAGTTCTTC
CASRGGPSNEQFF
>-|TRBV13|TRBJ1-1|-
TGTGCCAGCAGCTCGACGGAGAACACTGAAGCTTTCTTT
CASSSTENTEAFF
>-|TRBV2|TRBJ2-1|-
TGTGCCCAGCAACTAGCTGGGTACAATGAGCAGTTCTTC
CAQQLAGYNEQFF
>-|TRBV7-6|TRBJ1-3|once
TGTGCCAGCAGCTTAGTAGGGTCTGGAAACACCATATATTTT
CASSLVGSGNTIYF
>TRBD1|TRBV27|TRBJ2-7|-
TGTGCCAGCACCCCGGGACAGGGGACCAGGTTTGACGAGCAGTACTTC
CASTPGQGTRFDEQYF
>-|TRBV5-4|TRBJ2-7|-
TGTGCCAGCAGCTTAGTCGAAGGGGCCGAGCAGTACTTC
CASSLVEGAEQYF
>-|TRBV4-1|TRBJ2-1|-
TGCGCCAGCAGCCAAGATCGAAGCAGCTCCTACAATGAGCAGTTCTTC
CASSQDRSSSYNEQFF
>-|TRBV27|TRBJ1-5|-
TGTGCCCCAGGTACCAAGGCCCAGCATTTT
CAPGTKAQHF
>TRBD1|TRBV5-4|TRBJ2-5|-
TGTGCCAGCAGCTCCTGGACAGGGCCCGCGGAGACCCAGTACTTC
CASSSWTGPAETQYF